The next 11 T cell receptor beta chains were all read from a single sample in a study of cytomegalovirus exposure and HLA in healthy donors. The PCR used 60 Vbeta and 13 Jbeta primers. Measured with immunoSEQ multiplex PCR; TCRdb has only the in-frame clones, and not every one. The sample carries under 200,000 clones, more than 75% recorded once. Input material: PBMCs. The origin of the receptors is a girl under 18 in good health and CMV-seropositive.

This chain joins TRBV28 and TRBJ2-1; D ambiguous. V was clipped by 5 bases and J by 6 bases, with 14 bases between them. This CDR3 region has 14 residues. Germline CDR1 and CDR2: MDHEN and SYDVKM. The CDR3 here is CASSTQAAVNEQFF. In DNA form, the CDR3 reads TGTGCCAGCAGTACCCAGGCCGCAGTCAATGAGCAGTTCTTC.

The chain combines TRBV19 with TRBJ1-1, with D unclear. The CDR3 extends over 9 amino acids. V was trimmed by 9 bases and J by 8 bases, leaving 7 bases between them. The germline V gene has CDR1 LNHDA and CDR2 SQIVND (reference sequence). The CDR3 DNA is TGTGCCAGCCCCAGAGAAGCTTTCTTT. Its protein product is CASPREAFF.

This clone was seen only a few times. CDR3 sequence (DNA): TGTGCCAGTAGTATAGGGCAGGCCGATGGCTACACCTTC. Amino acid sequence: CASSIGQADGYTF. The V gene is TRBV19, the J gene TRBJ1-2, with D unclear. V lost 1 base to trimming and J lost 6 bases, with 9 bases between them. The CDR3 consists of 13 residues. CDR1 LNHDA and CDR2 SQIVND come from the germline V gene (reference sequence).

The V call is TRBV5-8, the J call TRBJ2-1; possible D gene TRBD1, 6 bases. Deletions cut 1 base from V and 5 bases from J, with 13 bases between. This CDR3 has 15 residues. Germline values: CDR1 SGHTS, CDR2 YDEGEE. In nucleotides, the CDR3 is TGTGCCAGCAGCTTGATCCCAGGGGCTAACAATGAGCAGTTCTTC. Amino acids: CASSLIPGANNEQFF.

The rearrangement joins TRBV5-1 to TRBJ2-3, with TRBD2 matching 7 bases. Trimming at V came to 0 bases and at J to 5 bases, leaving 3 bases not matched to a gene. The CDR3 has 14 residues. The germline V gene has CDR1 SGHRS and CDR2 YFSETQ. The CDR3 sequence is CASSLERGEDTQYF. Written as DNA, the CDR3 is TGCGCCAGCAGCTTGGAACGGGGGGAAGATACGCAGTATTTT.

Here the CDR3 DNA reads TGTGCCAGCAGTTTGGTCAGGGGGGATCAGCCCCAGCATTTT. Translated, it gives CASSLVRGDQPQHF. The chain couples TRBV27 to TRBJ1-5, with 7 bases identical to TRBD1. The CDR3 is 14 amino acids. The V segment lost 3 bases and the J segment 5 bases; nucleotides outside the gene matches: 4. Germline CDR1 MNHEY, CDR2 SMNVEV (reference sequence).

The chain employs TRBV7-8 and TRBJ1-1; a possible D gene is TRBD1 (5 bases). The germline gives CDR1 SGHVS, CDR2 FQNEAQ. V was shortened by 0 bases and J by 2 bases, with 10 bases between the two germline ends. The CDR3 is 15 residues long. CDR3 protein: CASSLALTGNTEAFF. In nucleotides, the CDR3 is TGTGCCAGCAGCTTAGCGCTAACAGGAAACACTGAAGCTTTCTTT.

This clone came up a few times. This chain links TRBV19 with TRBJ1-1; 7 bases are a match to TRBD1. Trimming at V came to 3 bases and at J to 8 bases, leaving 6 bases not matched to a gene. Germline V gene data show CDR1 as LNHDA and CDR2 as SQIVND (reference sequence). The CDR3 consists of 13 residues. The CDR3 DNA follows: TGTGCCAGTAGTATCGGGAGGGGGCAAGAAGCTTTCTTT. This gives the protein CASSIGRGQEAFF.

V usage is TRBV28 and J usage is TRBJ2-1; 7 bases fit TRBD1. J gave up 6 bases and V 5 bases, and 4 bases lay outside the gene matches. Germline-derived CDR1 and CDR2 are MDHEN and SYDVKM. The CDR3 is made up of 13 amino acids. In DNA form, the CDR3 reads TGTGCCAGCAGTCCCCGGGACAGCAATGAGCAGTTCTTC. Encoded protein: CASSPRDSNEQFF.

The V gene is TRBV6-1, the J gene TRBJ1-2, with a weak D call TRBD1 (6 bases). Germline CDR1 reads MNHNS; CDR2 reads SASEGT. Trimming took 7 bases from V and 4 from J, leaving 13 bases between them. The CDR3 loop spans 13 amino acids. The CDR3 is CASKITGTYGYTF. DNA of the CDR3: TGTGCCAGCAAAATCACAGGGACCTATGGCTACACCTTC.

The chain is built from TRBV28 and TRBJ1-2, with 7 bases fitting TRBD1. V lost 6 bases to trimming and J lost 7 bases; unmatched junction nucleotides: 11. The CDR3 runs to 14 residues. CDR1 is MDHEN, CDR2 SYDVKM, per germline. In DNA form, the CDR3 reads TGTGCCAGCAGCCTTGACAGGGCCCCAGGTGGCTACACCTTC. Its protein is CASSLDRAPGGYTF.